This TCR beta chain emerged from a study of T cell responses to AZD1222 COVID-19 vaccine (dated by TCRdb to the early 2020s). Background for the entire study: Because spike-specific TCR depth and breadth did not differ between the two schedules, AZD1222 recipients who got a second dose at roughly 4 weeks were pooled with those who got a second dose at roughly 12 weeks. TCR sequencing was performed for 233 trial participants, of whom roughly 200 were given two doses of AZD1222 and approximately 25 were given two doses of MenACWY control vaccine. Enrollment into the trials was organized by age into subgroups of 18-55, 56-69 and 70-plus years, and those subgroups contained about 150, 27 and 61 TCR-sequenced participants, respectively. Findings and caveats that apply to the study as a whole: After two AZD1222 doses, spike-specific TCR breadth and depth were significantly higher than at day 0 and than in MenACWY recipients. Participants were mostly white British and included more females than males, and it was suggested by the authors that clonal diversity may have been underestimated. Because no samples from the day 14 peak response were available, repertoires could be characterized only after the peak T cell response. Conclusions about previously exposed vaccinees are limited because only 6 or 7 AZD1222 recipients were SARS-CoV-2 seropositive at baseline. In the small 56-69-year group, the increase in depth fell short of significance, most likely because of low power. Epitopes outside the regions mutated in the B.1.351 and B.1.1.7 variants were reportedly recognized by nearly half of the unique spike-specific TCRs. The whole spike protein was spanned by vaccine-associated CD4 TCRs, and dominant responses were seen in regions 160-218 and 743-854.

The CDR3 regions of human TCRbeta chains were analyzed by immunosequencing. The paper's processing steps were these. TCRs in the repertoires were compared against a reference library of SARS-CoV-2-specific TCRs that had been generated with the MIRA antigen-specificity platform. Breadth was defined as the fraction of unique TCRs that were SARS-CoV-2-associated. Depth was defined as the fraction of total T cells that were SARS-CoV-2-associated. Using the MIRA data, each spike-specific TCR was assigned both to the spike region to which the TCR was reactive and to a CD4 or CD8 class. Log10-transformed breadth and depth values were compared by one-way ANOVA with Sidak's multiple comparisons tests. TCRdb limited this immuneACCESS table to in-frame rearrangements with V and J called. A share of clones is missing; checked studies link under half to unresolved V genes, and the rest is unexplained. Clone size and V and J calls were adopted from that table, with D and trimming inferred from the DNA. The sample table lists 95,000 to 150,000 clones, over 80% of them with a count of one. The ten largest clones capture roughly 5.4% of the sample.

As to this clone: No cognate antigen has been identified for it. No base qualities exist here, and no much larger clone lies one base off it.

Interpreted using the paper, the time point label stands for: baseline before first vaccination. Vaccinee samples were obtained from the UK trials COV001 and COV002, which included a single-blind randomized controlled phase 2/3 trial of AZD1222 (ChAdOx1 nCoV-19) in healthy adults. For TCRbeta chain sequencing, PBMC samples were collected from trial participants at day 0 and at day 28 after the second dose. The specimen was peripheral blood, collected on day 0 of AZD1222 vaccination. The sequence came from an adult in good health.

The DNA is TGTGCCACCGGGACCAGCTCCTACGAGCAGTACTTC. Its protein product is CATGTSSYEQYF. The V and J genes are TRBV24-1 and TRBJ2-7; the D gene could be either TRBD1 or TRBD2, each agreeing at 5 bases. Deletion took 9 bases off V and 0 bases off J, with a span of 8 bases between the germline ends. From cysteine to phenylalanine, the CDR3 is 12 amino acids long. Left in the record is the CDR3 DNA by itself, 36 bases read in frame from the first base. The germline V gene encodes CDR1 KGHDR and CDR2 SFDVKD.